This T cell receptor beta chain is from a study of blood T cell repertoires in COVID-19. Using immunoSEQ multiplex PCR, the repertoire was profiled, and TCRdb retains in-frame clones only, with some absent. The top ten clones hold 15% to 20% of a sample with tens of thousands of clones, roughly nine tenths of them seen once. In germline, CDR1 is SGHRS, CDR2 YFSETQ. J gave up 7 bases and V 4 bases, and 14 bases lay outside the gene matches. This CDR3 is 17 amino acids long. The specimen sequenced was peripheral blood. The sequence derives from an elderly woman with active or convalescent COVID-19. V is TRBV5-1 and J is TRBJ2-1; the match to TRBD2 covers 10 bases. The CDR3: CASSPPVLAGAGNEQFF. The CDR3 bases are TGCGCCAGCAGCCCCCCGGTGCTAGCGGGGGCTGGGAATGAGCAGTTCTTC. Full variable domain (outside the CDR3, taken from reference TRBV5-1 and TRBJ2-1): KAGVTQTPRYLIKTRGQQVTLSCSPISGHRSVSWYQQTPGQGLQFLFEYFSETQRNKGNFPGRFSGRQFSNSRSEMNVSTLELGDSALYLCASSPPVLAGAGNEQFFGPGTRLTVL.